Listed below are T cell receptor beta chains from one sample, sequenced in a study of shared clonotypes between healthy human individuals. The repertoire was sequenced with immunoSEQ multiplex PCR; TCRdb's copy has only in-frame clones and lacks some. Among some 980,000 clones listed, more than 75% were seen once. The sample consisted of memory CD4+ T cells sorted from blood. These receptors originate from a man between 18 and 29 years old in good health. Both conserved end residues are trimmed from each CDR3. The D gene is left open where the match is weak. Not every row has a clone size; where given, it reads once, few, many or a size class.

ASSRDISYEQY | . | . | TRBV6-1
ASSTRTQADTQY | . | . | TRBV7-7
ASSYTQGFQETQY | . | . | TRBV6-5
ASSIGQDTGELF | . | . | TRBV19
ASSLGLAEISTDTQY | . | TRBD2 | TRBV7-9
ASSEIGYYGYT | . | . | TRBV6-1
ASSFQLAGGRADTQY | . | TRBD2 | TRBV5-1
ASSLSGHQPQH | . | . | TRBV28
ASSLSVRVGGFGYT | . | TRBD1 | TRBV28
ASSPPWATQPGELF | . | . | TRBV18
ASSLEGTGGTGELF | . | TRBD1 | TRBV7-2
ASAASLNEKLF | . | . | TRBV28
ASRFRDRAGAF | . | TRBD1 | TRBV2
ASSGAGQGGYT | . | TRBD1 | TRBV25-1
ASHRERNTEAF | few | . | TRBV2
AIGEQGARETQY | . | TRBD1 | TRBV10-3
ASSVSEIGSEQY | . | . | TRBV2
ASSLEQGAGYT | . | TRBD1 | TRBV5-5
ARTSGARGANVLT | . | . | TRBV21-1
AWRLQGGQETQY | . | . | TRBV30
ASSLGGGAEAF | few | . | TRBV7-2
AWSRGVYNEQF | . | TRBD2 | TRBV30
ASSFRDEQY | . | . | TRBV7-9
ASSSKDGKETQY | few | . | TRBV18
ASTEIGTRRNEQF | many | TRBD2 | TRBV28
ASSSGRARNQPQH | . | . | TRBV6-5
ASSSRGAGNSPLH | . | . | TRBV5-5
ASSRLPSSYEQY | . | . | TRBV7-2
ASSRRTDMNTEAF | . | . | TRBV6-1
ASSPAGGQETQY | . | TRBD1 | TRBV5-1
ASSFAGQGPGLF | . | TRBD1 | TRBV13
ASRYPSTDTQY | . | . | TRBV5-1
ASSLDRSEAF | many | . | TRBV7-9
AWSRSGGYNEQF | . | TRBD2 | TRBV30
ATKAGLIISYEQY | . | TRBD2 | TRBV10-3
ASSFDSSRATQY | . | . | TRBV6-5
ASSEGAGGPVTYEQY | . | . | TRBV6-1
ASSPIPGNSYEQY | once | . | TRBV9
ASSGDRGNLYEQY | few | TRBD1 | TRBV6-1
ASSPTTGDTEAF | . | TRBD1 | TRBV7-9
ASSATGTSMYEQY | . | TRBD2 | TRBV9
ASRAGVYGYT | . | . | TRBV6-5
ASSSIQGSSGNTIY | . | TRBD1 | TRBV6-5
AWSVGAGGYNEQF | once | TRBD2 | TRBV30
ASKFGGTYEQY | once | . | TRBV13
ASRSGLYGYT | . | . | TRBV7-9
ASSSQTDSYEQY | . | . | TRBV5-1
ASSVATGGAGGYT | . | TRBD1 | TRBV9
ASSLVGSTGELF | . | . | TRBV11-2
ASTKVGNGLSEAF | few | . | TRBV6-6
ASSPRGSGTEAF | few | . | TRBV7-3